Presented here are 19 T cell receptor beta chains from one specimen sequenced in a study of T cell responses to AZD1222 COVID-19 vaccine. Sequenced by immunoSEQ multiplex PCR; TCRdb stores in-frame clones only, minus some. Among some 95,000 clones listed, about 88% were seen once. Sequenced here: peripheral blood, sampled on day 0 of AZD1222 vaccination. Receptors originate from an adult in good health.

This sequence joins TRBV18 and TRBJ1-2; D is uncertain. The CDR3 is made up of 15 amino acids. Germline CDR1 is KGHSH and CDR2 is LQKENI. The V and J ends lost 3 bases and 0 bases respectively, with 11 bases between them. As DNA, the CDR3 is TGTGCCAGCTCACCCCTGGACGCCCCTAACTATGGCTACACCTTC. Amino acid sequence: CASSPLDAPNYGYTF.

This clone has only one observation. The chain combines TRBV4-1 with TRBJ1-1; 9 nucleotides agree with TRBD1. The CDR3 runs to 14 residues. Germline V CDR1 and CDR2: MGHRA, YSYEKL. V shed 6 bases, J shed 5 bases, and the junction held 7 bases outside the gene matches. DNA of the CDR3: TGCGCCAGCAGGGGTCCGGGACAGGGTACTGAAGCTTTCTTT. It specifies CASRGPGQGTEAFF.

The gene calls are TRBV2 and TRBJ1-5; D uncertain. Trimming shortened V by 7 bases and J by 4 bases, and 11 bases separated the two germline ends. The CDR3 covers 13 residues. In germline, CDR1 is SNHLY, CDR2 FYNNEI. The CDR3 here is CASNQGRNQPQHF. In DNA, the CDR3 is TGTGCCAGCAACCAAGGGCGGAATCAGCCCCAGCATTTT. Based on the CDR3 plus reference TRBV2 and TRBJ1-5, the full variable domain is EPEVTQTPSHQVTQMGQEVILRCVPISNHLYFYWYRQILGQKVEFLVSFYNNEISEKSEIFDDQFSVERPDGSNFTLKIRSTKLEDSAMYFCASNQGRNQPQHFGDGTRLSIL.

The V and J genes are TRBV5-1 and TRBJ2-7; TRBD2 matches at 9 bases. The CDR3 consists of 14 residues. The J segment lost 2 bases and the V segment lost 1 base, leaving 1 base of the junction unmatched. Germline assignment: CDR1 SGHRS and CDR2 YFSETQ. CDR3 amino acids: CASSLTSGPYEQYF. DNA for the CDR3: TGCGCCAGCAGCTTGACTAGCGGGCCCTACGAGCAGTACTTC.

This chain links TRBV6-5 with TRBJ2-7; TRBD1 aligns across 7 bases. With 6 bases clipped from V and 1 base from J, the junction kept 0 bases outside the gene matches. Germline V CDR1 and CDR2: MNHEY, SVGAGI. The CDR3 runs 12 residues. The CDR3 sequence: CASRQGSYEQYF. The CDR3 region has the DNA TGTGCCAGCAGACAGGGGTCCTACGAGCAGTACTTC.

The gene calls are TRBV6-5 and TRBJ1-6, with D unresolved. This CDR3 has 14 residues. V was trimmed by 2 bases and J by 8 bases, leaving 10 bases between them. The V gene's germline CDR1 is MNHEY and CDR2 SVGAGI. DNA for the CDR3: TGTGCCAGCAGTTACCGGGTTGAGGATTCACCCCTCCACTTT. It encodes CASSYRVEDSPLHF.

The chain has TRBV6-2 or TRBV6-3 and TRBJ2-7; D gene ambiguous. This CDR3 contains 13 residues. Trimming stripped 5 bases from V and 2 bases from J, with 10 bases between. Germline CDR1 is MNHEY and CDR2 is SVGEGT. CDR3 sequence (DNA): TGTGCCAGCAGTAACAGTTTCGCCTACGAGCAGTACTTC. Residues: CASSNSFAYEQYF.

This chain joins TRBV5-1 and TRBJ2-5, with TRBD2 matching 8 bases. V trimming: 4 bases; J trimming: 2 bases; junction bases outside the gene matches: 10. Looked up from germline, CDR1 is SGHRS and CDR2 is YFSETQ. The CDR3 is 16 residues long. CDR3: CASSPLAGNAQETQYF. The CDR3 region has the DNA TGCGCCAGCAGCCCCTTAGCGGGGAATGCGCAAGAGACCCAGTACTTC.

In DNA, the CDR3 is TGCAGCGTACAGGGGGCGCGTGGAAACACCATATATTTT. This codes for CSVQGARGNTIYF. J is TRBJ1-3 and V is TRBV29-1; TRBD1 matches at 9 bases. Losses at the gene ends were 6 bases for V and 3 bases for J; bases not matched to a gene: 3. The CDR3 sequence is 13 residues long. Germline CDR1 SQVTM, CDR2 ANQGSEA.

This chain uses TRBV6-5 with TRBJ1-1, with D perhaps TRBD1 (5 bases). CDR3 size: 15 residues. Per germline, CDR1 MNHEY and CDR2 SVGAGI. V lost 7 bases to trimming and J lost 5 bases, with 20 bases between them. The CDR3 DNA reads TGTGCCAGCACACCCCCGGGGTCTGGGGCAACTGAAGCTTTCTTT. Translated, it gives CASTPPGSGATEAFF.

In its sample, this clone was seen once. V is TRBV5-6 and J is TRBJ2-5; 9 nucleotides agree with TRBD1. Looked up from germline, CDR1 is SGHDT and CDR2 is YYEEEE. This CDR3 is 16 amino acids long. V lost 4 bases to trimming and J lost 1 base; unmatched junction nucleotides: 8. DNA of the CDR3: TGTGCCAGCAGCCAGGACAGGGGCGTAGTCCAAGAGACCCAGTACTTC. It codes for CASSQDRGVVQETQYF.

The chain has TRBV4-1 and TRBJ1-1; tentative D call: TRBD1 (6 bases). V lost 1 base and J lost 4, with 28 bases in between. The germline gives CDR1 MGHRA, CDR2 YSYEKL. This CDR3 contains 20 residues. CDR3 residues: CASSQATPYRDKSYPTEAFF. The CDR3 nucleotides are TGCGCCAGCAGCCAAGCCACCCCATACCGGGACAAGTCTTATCCCACTGAAGCTTTCTTT.

V usage is TRBV28 and J usage is TRBJ1-1; perhaps TRBD1 as D (5 bases). CDR3 length: 13 residues. The V end lost 4 bases, the J end lost 10 bases, and 16 bases lay between the germline ends. Germline-derived CDR1 and CDR2 are MDHEN and SYDVKM. The CDR3 here is CASSWNGAGGAFF. CDR3 DNA: TGTGCCAGCAGTTGGAATGGGGCGGGTGGAGCTTTCTTT.

The gene calls are TRBV10-2 and TRBJ1-2; 8 positions match TRBD1. CDR3 length equals 13 residues. Per germline, CDR1 WSHSY and CDR2 SAAADI. V lost 4 bases and J lost 8; bases outside the gene matches: 6. Written as DNA, the CDR3 is TGCGCCAGCAGTGGCCTCACAGGGGGAGGCTACACCTTC. This sequence encodes CASSGLTGGGYTF.

The chain couples TRBV2 to TRBJ1-2, with no clear D. Germline CDR1 reads SNHLY; CDR2 reads FYNNEI. Trimming cost V 6 bases and J 0 bases, with 8 bases left between them. The CDR3 runs 13 residues. CDR3 in DNA: TGTGCCAGCAGCTGGGGAGCTAACTATGGCTACACCTTC. It translates to CASSWGANYGYTF.

The chain joins TRBV28 to TRBJ2-1; D may be TRBD2 (5 bases). CDR3 length equals 15 residues. V was trimmed by 6 bases and J by 2 bases, leaving 14 bases between them. In germline, CDR1 is MDHEN, CDR2 SYDVKM. The CDR3 coding sequence is TGTGCCAGCAGCTGGCGTCAGACTACCTACAATGAGCAGTTCTTC. Its protein is CASSWRQTTYNEQFF.

CDR3 amino acids: CASSKGLGARQETQYF. DNA of the CDR3: TGTGCCAGCAGCAAAGGGTTGGGGGCCAGGCAAGAGACCCAGTACTTC. The chain links TRBV21-1 to TRBJ2-5; TRBD1, the table's D call, was not compared with the DNA. TRBV21-1 has pseudogene status. This CDR3 contains 16 residues.

This chain links TRBV2 with TRBJ1-1; D is possibly TRBD1 (5 bases). Between the trimmed V and J ends, which lost 2 bases and 7 bases, there was a span of 11 bases. The CDR3 totals 13 residues. Germline CDR1 reads SNHLY; CDR2 reads FYNNEI. This CDR3 reads CASSEQGGIEAFF. The CDR3 DNA reads TGTGCCAGCAGTGAACAGGGCGGGATTGAAGCTTTCTTT. Supplemented by reference TRBV2 and TRBJ1-1, the full variable domain reads EPEVTQTPSHQVTQMGQEVILRCVPISNHLYFYWYRQILGQKVEFLVSFYNNEISEKSEIFDDQFSVERPDGSNFTLKIRSTKLEDSAMYFCASSEQGGIEAFFGQGTRLTVV.

The count of this clone is one. The chain is built from TRBV30 and TRBJ1-4, with D tentatively TRBD1 (6 bases). CDR3 size: 13 residues. Trimming pared 2 bases from V and 16 bases from J, leaving 20 bases between. Germline loops: CDR1 GTSNPN, CDR2 SVGIG (reference sequence). CDR3 sequence reads: CAWSPRADSGSFF. The DNA of the CDR3 is TGTGCCTGGAGTCCACGTGCGGACAGTGGATCGTTTTTT.